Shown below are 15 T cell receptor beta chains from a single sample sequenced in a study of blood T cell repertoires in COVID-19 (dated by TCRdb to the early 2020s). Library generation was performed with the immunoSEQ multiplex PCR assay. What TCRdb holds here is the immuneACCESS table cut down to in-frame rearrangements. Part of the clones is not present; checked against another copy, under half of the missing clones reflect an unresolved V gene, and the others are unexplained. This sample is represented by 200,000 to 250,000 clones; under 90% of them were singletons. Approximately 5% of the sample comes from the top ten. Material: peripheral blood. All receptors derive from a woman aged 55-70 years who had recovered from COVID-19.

CDR3: CASSLTGPQEDTQYF. For the CDR3, the DNA is TGCGCCAGCAGCTTGACAGGGCCCCAGGAGGATACGCAGTATTTT. This chain connects TRBV5-1 to TRBJ2-3, with D possibly TRBD1 on 6 matching bases. The V end was cut by 1 base, the J end by 6 bases, with 15 bases between. Germline CDR1 and CDR2: SGHRS and YFSETQ. The CDR3 contains 15 residues.

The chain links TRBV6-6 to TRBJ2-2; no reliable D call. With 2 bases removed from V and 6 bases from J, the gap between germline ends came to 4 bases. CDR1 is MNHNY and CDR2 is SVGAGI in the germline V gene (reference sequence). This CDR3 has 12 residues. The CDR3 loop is CASSYLPGELFF. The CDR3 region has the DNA TGTGCCAGCAGTTACCTTCCCGGGGAGCTGTTTTTT.

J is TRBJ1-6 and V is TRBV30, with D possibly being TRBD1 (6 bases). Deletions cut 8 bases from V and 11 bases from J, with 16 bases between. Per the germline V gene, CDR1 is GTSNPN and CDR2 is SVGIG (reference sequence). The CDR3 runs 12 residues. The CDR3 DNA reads TGTGCCACAGACAGGTTTATGGCACCCCTCCACTTT. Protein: CATDRFMAPLHF.

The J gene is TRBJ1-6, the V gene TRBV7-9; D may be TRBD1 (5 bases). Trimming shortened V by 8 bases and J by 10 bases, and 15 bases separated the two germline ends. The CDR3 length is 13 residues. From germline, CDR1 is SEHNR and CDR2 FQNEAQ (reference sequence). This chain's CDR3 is CASGISGGSPLHF. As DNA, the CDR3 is TGTGCCAGCGGAATAAGCGGGGGGTCACCCCTCCACTTT.

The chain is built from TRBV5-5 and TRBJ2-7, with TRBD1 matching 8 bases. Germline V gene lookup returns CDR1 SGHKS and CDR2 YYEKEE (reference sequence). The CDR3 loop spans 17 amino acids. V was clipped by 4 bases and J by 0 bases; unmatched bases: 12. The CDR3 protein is CASSPALRQGSSYEQYF. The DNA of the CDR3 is TGTGCCAGCAGCCCGGCCCTTCGACAGGGGAGCTCCTACGAGCAGTACTTC.

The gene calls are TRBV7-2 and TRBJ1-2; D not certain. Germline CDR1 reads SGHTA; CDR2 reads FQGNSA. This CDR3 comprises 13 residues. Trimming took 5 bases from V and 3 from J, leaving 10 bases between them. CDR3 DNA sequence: TGTGCCAGCAGCCCTAGAGGTGACTATGGCTACACCTTC. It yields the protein CASSPRGDYGYTF.

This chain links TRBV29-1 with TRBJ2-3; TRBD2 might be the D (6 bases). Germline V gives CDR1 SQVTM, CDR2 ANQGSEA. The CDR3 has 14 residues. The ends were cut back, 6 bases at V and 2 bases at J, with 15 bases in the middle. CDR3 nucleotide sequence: TGCAGCGTCTCCGGGGACTTTTCCACAGATACGCAGTATTTT. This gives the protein CSVSGDFSTDTQYF.

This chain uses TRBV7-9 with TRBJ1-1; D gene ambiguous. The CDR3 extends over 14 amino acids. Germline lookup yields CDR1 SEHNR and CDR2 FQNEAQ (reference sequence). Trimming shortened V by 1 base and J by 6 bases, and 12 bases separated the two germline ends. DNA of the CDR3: TGTGCCAGCAGCTTAGAATCGGAGGGAGCTGAAGCTTTCTTT. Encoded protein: CASSLESEGAEAFF.

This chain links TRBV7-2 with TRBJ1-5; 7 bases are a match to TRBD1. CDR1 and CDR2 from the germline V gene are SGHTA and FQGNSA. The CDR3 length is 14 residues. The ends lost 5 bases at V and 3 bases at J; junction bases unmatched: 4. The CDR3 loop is CASSEDRVNQPQHF. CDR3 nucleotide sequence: TGTGCCAGCAGCGAAGACAGGGTCAATCAGCCCCAGCATTTT.

CDR3 amino acids: CASSWGWGPGANVLTF. In DNA form, the CDR3 reads TGTGCCAGCAGTTGGGGGTGGGGGCCCGGGGCCAACGTCCTGACTTTC. This chain joins TRBV28 and TRBJ2-6, with D maybe TRBD1 (6 bases). This CDR3 comprises 16 residues. With 4 bases removed from V and 4 bases from J, the gap between germline ends came to 14 bases. Germline lookup yields CDR1 MDHEN and CDR2 SYDVKM.

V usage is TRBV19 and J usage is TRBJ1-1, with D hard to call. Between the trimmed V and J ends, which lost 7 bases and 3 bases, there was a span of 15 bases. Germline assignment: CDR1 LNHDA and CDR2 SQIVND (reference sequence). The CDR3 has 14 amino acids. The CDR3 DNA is TGTGCCAGTACCCAACGGGCCGGGGACACTGAAGCTTTCTTT. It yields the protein CASTQRAGDTEAFF.

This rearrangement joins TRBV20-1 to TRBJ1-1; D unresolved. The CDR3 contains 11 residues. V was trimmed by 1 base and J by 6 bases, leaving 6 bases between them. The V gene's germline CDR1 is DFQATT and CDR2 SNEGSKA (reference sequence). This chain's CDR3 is CSARARSEAFF. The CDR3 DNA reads TGCAGTGCTAGAGCGAGGTCTGAAGCTTTCTTT.

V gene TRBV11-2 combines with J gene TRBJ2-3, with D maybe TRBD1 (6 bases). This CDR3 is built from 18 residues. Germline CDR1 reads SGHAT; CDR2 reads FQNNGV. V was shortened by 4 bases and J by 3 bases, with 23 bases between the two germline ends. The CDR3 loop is CASSSFRGVLGRTDTQYF. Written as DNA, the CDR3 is TGTGCCAGCAGCTCGTTCAGGGGAGTTCTAGGTAGGACAGATACGCAGTATTTT.

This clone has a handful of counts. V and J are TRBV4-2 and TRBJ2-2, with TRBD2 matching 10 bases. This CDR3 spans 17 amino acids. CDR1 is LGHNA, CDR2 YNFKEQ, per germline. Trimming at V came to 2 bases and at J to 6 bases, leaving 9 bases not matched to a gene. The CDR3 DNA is TGTGCCAGCAGCCAACGAGCGGGGGGGCCGGGGTCCGGGGAGCTGTTTTTT. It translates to CASSQRAGGPGSGELFF.

The CDR3 reads CASSLRTDVYGYTF. CDR3 DNA: TGTGCCAGCAGCCTCCGGACAGACGTCTATGGCTACACCTTC. The rearrangement links TRBV6-5 to TRBJ1-2; a possible D gene is TRBD1 (6 bases). This CDR3 has 14 amino acids. The V and J ends lost 6 bases and 4 bases respectively, with 15 bases between them. Germline V gives CDR1 MNHEY, CDR2 SVGAGI.